These 8 T cell receptor beta chains came from one sample sequenced in a study of blood T cell repertoires in COVID-19. Data came from immunoSEQ multiplex PCR; TCRdb stores just in-frame clones and leaves some out. The sample yields 300,000 or so clones, around 92% seen once. The sequencing input was peripheral blood. These receptors were collected from a man younger than 35 who had recovered from COVID-19.

CDR3 residues: CASSLGQDKQYF. CDR3 nucleotides: TGTGCCAGCAGCTTAGGACAGGATAAGCAGTACTTC. V and J are TRBV7-8 and TRBJ2-7; D may be TRBD1 (6 bases). V shed 1 base and J shed 8 bases, with 9 bases lying between them. This CDR3 has 12 amino acids. CDR1 is SGHVS and CDR2 is FQNEAQ in the germline V gene. Full variable domain (missing parts from reference TRBV7-8 and TRBJ2-7): GAGVSQSPRYKVAKRGQDVALRCDPISGHVSLFWYQQALGQGPEFLTYFQNEAQLDKSGLPSDRFFAERPEGSVSTLKIQRTQQEDSAVYLCASSLGQDKQYFGPGTRLTVT.

On this clone: The same CDR3 arises from other DNA sequences in this sample as well. The V call is TRBV3-1 (or the pseudogene TRBV3-2), the J call TRBJ2-5; D gene ambiguous. Trimming took 2 bases from V and 5 from J, leaving 6 bases between them. The CDR3 has 12 residues. Germline CDR1 and CDR2: LGHDT and YNNKEL (reference sequence). The CDR3 DNA follows: TGTGCCAGCAGCCAAACGAGGGAGACCCAGTACTTC. Protein product: CASSQTRETQYF.

This clone came up once. The rearrangement uses TRBV5-4 and TRBJ2-5; TRBD2 matches at 14 bases. The CDR3 consists of 18 residues. With V trimmed by 4 bases and J by 4 bases, 12 bases remained unmatched. Per germline, CDR1 SGHNT and CDR2 YYREEE (reference sequence). CDR3 sequence: CASSAPGTSGGGGETQYF. Written as DNA, the CDR3 is TGTGCCAGCAGCGCCCCCGGGACTAGCGGGGGAGGAGGAGAGACCCAGTACTTC.

The rearrangement joins TRBV5-1 to TRBJ2-1; TRBD1 agrees at 10 bases. CDR3 length: 15 residues. Trimming at V came to 5 bases and at J to 6 bases, leaving 8 bases not matched to a gene. Germline V lookup: CDR1 SGHRS, CDR2 YFSETQ. As DNA, the CDR3 is TGCGCCAGCAGACCGACCGGGACAGGGGTCAATGAGCAGTTCTTC. This gives the protein CASRPTGTGVNEQFF.

The genes are TRBV30 and TRBJ2-1, with 13 nucleotides matching TRBD2. The CDR3 covers 15 residues. Losses at the gene ends were 5 bases for V and 8 bases for J; bases not matched to a gene: 9. Germline V lookup: CDR1 GTSNPN, CDR2 SVGIG (reference sequence). This CDR3 is CAWAPGLAGWDEQFF. CDR3 in DNA: TGTGCCTGGGCTCCGGGACTAGCGGGATGGGATGAGCAGTTCTTC. The complete variable domain, with remaining parts taken from reference TRBV30 and TRBJ2-1, reads SQTIHQWPATLVQPVGSPLSLECTVEGTSNPNLYWYRQAAGRGLQLLFYSVGIGQISSEVPQNLSASRPQDRQFILSSKKLLLSDSGFYLCAWAPGLAGWDEQFFGPGTRLTVL.

This rearrangement joins TRBV10-1 to TRBJ2-1; D call uncertain. The germline gives CDR1 WNHNN, CDR2 SYGVQD (reference sequence). Trimming stripped 0 bases from V and 1 base from J, with 7 bases between. The CDR3 runs to 15 residues. The CDR3 DNA is TGCGCCAGCAGTGAGTCCGCGGCTTCCTACAATGAGCAGTTCTTC. Protein: CASSESAASYNEQFF.

The chain recombines TRBV5-8 with TRBJ2-5; possible D gene TRBD2, 5 bases. CDR3 length: 17 residues. Trimming removed 3 bases from V and 1 base from J, with 19 bases in between. CDR1 and CDR2 from the germline V gene are SGHTS and YDEGEE. CDR3: CASSWAAAPTIQETQYF. As DNA, the CDR3 is TGTGCCAGCAGCTGGGCAGCGGCGCCGACTATCCAAGAGACCCAGTACTTC. The full variable domain, completed using reference TRBV5-8 and TRBJ2-5, is EAGVTQSPTHLIKTRGQQATLRCSPISGHTSVYWYQQALGLGLQFLLWYDEGEERNRGNFPPRFSGRQFPNYSSELNVNALELEDSALYLCASSWAAAPTIQETQYFGPGTRLLVL.

V is TRBV27 and J is TRBJ1-5, with D perhaps matching TRBD1 (5 bases). The CDR3 contains 15 residues. Trimming stripped 7 bases from V and 5 bases from J, with 18 bases between. From germline, CDR1 is MNHEY and CDR2 SMNVEV (reference sequence). CDR3 residues: CASTSHWGGDQPQHF. The CDR3 DNA is TGTGCCAGCACCTCTCACTGGGGAGGGGATCAGCCCCAGCATTTT.